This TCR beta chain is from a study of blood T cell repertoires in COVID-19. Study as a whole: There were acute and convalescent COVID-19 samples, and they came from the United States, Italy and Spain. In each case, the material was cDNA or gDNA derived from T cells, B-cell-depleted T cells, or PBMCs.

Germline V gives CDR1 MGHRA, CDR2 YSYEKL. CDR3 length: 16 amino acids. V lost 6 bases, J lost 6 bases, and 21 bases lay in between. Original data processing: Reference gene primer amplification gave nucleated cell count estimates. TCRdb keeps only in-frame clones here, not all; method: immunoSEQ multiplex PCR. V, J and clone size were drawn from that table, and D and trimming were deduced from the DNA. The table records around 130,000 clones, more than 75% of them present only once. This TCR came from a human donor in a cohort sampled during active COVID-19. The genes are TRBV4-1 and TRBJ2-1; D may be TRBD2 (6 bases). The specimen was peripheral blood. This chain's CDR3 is CASRTSKTGSANEQFF. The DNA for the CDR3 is TGCGCCAGCAGGACGTCCAAAACCGGGAGTGCCAATGAGCAGTTCTTC.